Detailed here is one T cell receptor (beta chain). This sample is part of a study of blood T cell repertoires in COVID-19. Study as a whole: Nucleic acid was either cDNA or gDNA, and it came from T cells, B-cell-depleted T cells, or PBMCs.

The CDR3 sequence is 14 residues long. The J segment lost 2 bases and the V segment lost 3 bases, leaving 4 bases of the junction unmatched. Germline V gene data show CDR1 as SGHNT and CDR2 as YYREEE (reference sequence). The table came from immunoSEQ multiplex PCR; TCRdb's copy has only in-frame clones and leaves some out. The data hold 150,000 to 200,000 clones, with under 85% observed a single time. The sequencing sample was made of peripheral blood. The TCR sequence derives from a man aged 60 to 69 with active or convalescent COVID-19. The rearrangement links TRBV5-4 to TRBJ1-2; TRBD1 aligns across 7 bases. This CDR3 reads CASSSETGNYGYTF. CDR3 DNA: TGTGCCAGCAGCTCCGAGACAGGGAACTATGGCTACACCTTC.